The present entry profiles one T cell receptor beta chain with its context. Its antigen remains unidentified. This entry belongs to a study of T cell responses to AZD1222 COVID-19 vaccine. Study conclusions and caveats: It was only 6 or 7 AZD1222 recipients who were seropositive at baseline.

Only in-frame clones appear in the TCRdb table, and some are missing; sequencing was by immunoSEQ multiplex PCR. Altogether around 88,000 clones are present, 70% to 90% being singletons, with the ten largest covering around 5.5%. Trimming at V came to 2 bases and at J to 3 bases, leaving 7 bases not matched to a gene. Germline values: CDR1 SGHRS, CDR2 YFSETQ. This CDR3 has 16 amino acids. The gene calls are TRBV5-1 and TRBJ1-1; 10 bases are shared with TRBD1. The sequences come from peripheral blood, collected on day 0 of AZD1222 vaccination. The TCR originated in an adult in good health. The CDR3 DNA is TGCGCCAGCAGCTTCGACAGGGGGCAAAAGGACACTGAAGCTTTCTTT. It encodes CASSFDRGQKDTEAFF. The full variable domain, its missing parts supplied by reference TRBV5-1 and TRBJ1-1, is KAGVTQTPRYLIKTRGQQVTLSCSPISGHRSVSWYQQTPGQGLQFLFEYFSETQRNKGNFPGRFSGRQFSNSRSEMNVSTLELGDSALYLCASSFDRGQKDTEAFFGQGTRLTVV.